The 9 T cell receptor beta chains presented below share a single source sample, sequenced in a study of T cell repertoires in cytomegalovirus infection. Their antigens are not known. TCRdb independently ran MiXCR on the reads; one entry per CDR3 protein. The sample lists a few hundred thousand distinct CDR3 sequences, more than 40% occurring once. The sample here was cultured PBMCs, taken from culture after CMV antigen stimulation. The receptors here all came from a human donor in good health (CMV status not recorded). Some clones in this sample may be carry-over from other donors' samples.

This clonotype was recorded a few times. The junction and the germline gene differ at one end; a read error may be behind it. V is TRBV15 and J is TRBJ2-3; possibly TRBD2 for D (5 bases). CDR3 length equals 16 residues. From germline, CDR1 is LNHNV and CDR2 YYDKDF (reference sequence). The CDR3 coding sequence is TGTGCCACCCGCAGGAGAAGCGGCCCGTGGGGAGATACGCAGTATTTT. Protein: CATRRRSGPWGDTQYF.

The V call is TRBV4-2, the J call TRBJ2-5, with D possibly being TRBD2 (7 bases). The germline V gene encodes CDR1 LGHNA and CDR2 YNFKEQ. The CDR3 covers 16 residues. V was trimmed by 0 bases and J by 3 bases, leaving 14 bases between them. CDR3 DNA: TGTGCCAGCAGCCAAGATGGGGGGGCTAAAGAAGAGACCCAGTACTTC. Protein sequence: CASSQDGGAKEETQYF.

The V gene is TRBV6-1, the J gene TRBJ2-1, with 11 bases aligning to TRBD2. Germline V lookup: CDR1 MNHNS, CDR2 SASEGT. The CDR3 is 15 amino acids. The junction had 3 bases not matched to a gene; V was cut back by 6 bases and J by 2 bases. In nucleotides, the CDR3 is TGTGCCAGCAGACCTAGCGGGGGGCCCTACAATGAGCAGTTCTTC. This sequence encodes CASRPSGGPYNEQFF.

The chain is built from TRBV24-1 and TRBJ2-5; 7 bases line up with TRBD2. The J segment lost 4 bases and the V segment lost 2 bases, leaving 6 bases of the junction unmatched. Germline CDR1 KGHDR, CDR2 SFDVKD. CDR3 length equals 15 residues. Here the CDR3 reads CATSDWGGVGETQYF. In DNA, the CDR3 is TGTGCCACCAGTGATTGGGGGGGAGTTGGAGAGACCCAGTACTTC.

The chain couples TRBV27 to TRBJ2-7, with TRBD1 identical over 9 bases. Losses at the gene ends were 6 bases for V and 4 bases for J; bases not matched to a gene: 13. Germline lookup yields CDR1 MNHEY and CDR2 SMNVEV (reference sequence). The CDR3 contains 16 residues. The CDR3 coding sequence is TGTGCCAGCAGCCCTAAGGGGGGACAGGGCTTTTACGAGCAGTACTTC. It codes for CASSPKGGQGFYEQYF.

In this sample, this clonotype turned up a few times. The chain joins TRBV7-8 to TRBJ2-7, with a weak D call TRBD2 (5 bases). Trimming removed 4 bases from V and 3 bases from J, with 16 bases in between. Germline V gives CDR1 SGHVS, CDR2 FQNEAQ. The CDR3 sequence is 15 residues long. In DNA, the CDR3 is TGTGCCAGCAGCTCGGGGTCTCTGCAAGGCTACGAGCAGTACTTC. This translates into CASSSGSLQGYEQYF.

The rearrangement uses TRBV12-3 or TRBV12-4 and TRBJ2-1; D possibly uses TRBD1 or TRBD2 (6 bases each). The CDR3 spans 16 residues. With 7 bases removed from V and 4 bases from J, the gap between germline ends came to 20 bases. The CDR3: CASTPSGVAVYNEQFF. The CDR3 bases are TGTGCCAGCACCCCCTCAGGGGTAGCGGTTTACAATGAGCAGTTCTTC.

Here the CDR3 DNA reads TGTGCCAGCAACAGGGTTGGCAATGAGCAGTTCTTC. Its translation: CASNRVGNEQFF. The genes are TRBV5-4 and TRBJ2-1; tentative D call: TRBD1 (6 bases). Germline V gene data show CDR1 as SGHNT and CDR2 as YYREEE (reference sequence). The CDR3 is made up of 12 amino acids. V dropped 6 bases and J dropped 6 bases, with 10 bases sitting between them.

This clonotype occurred a few times. This chain uses TRBV7-2 with TRBJ1-2; possibly TRBD1 for D (5 bases). The CDR3 contains 15 residues. The V end was cut by 5 bases, the J end by 0 bases, with 13 bases between. Germline CDR1 SGHTA, CDR2 FQGNSA. CDR3 sequence reads: CASSLTGHANYGYTF. The CDR3 nucleotides are TGTGCCAGCAGCCTTACGGGGCATGCTAACTATGGCTACACCTTC. The full variable domain, in which reference TRBV7-2 and TRBJ1-2 provide the parts outside the CDR3, is GAGVSQSPSNKVTEKGKDVELRCDPISGHTALYWYRQSLGQGLEFLIYFQGNSAPDKSGLPSDRFSAERTGGSVSTLTIQRTQQEDSAVYLCASSLTGHANYGYTFGSGTRLTVV.